This record looks at one T cell receptor (beta chain) sequence and its context. The naive CD8 fraction comprised CD45RO-negative cells positively selected for CCR7 and excluded terminally differentiated effector memory CD45RA+ cells. The data stem from a study of shared clonotypes between healthy human individuals. Generated by immunoSEQ multiplex PCR, the TCRdb table keeps only in-frame clones and is missing some. The sample lists hundreds of thousands of clones; 92% were seen once. The source of this sequence is a man younger than 40 in good health. The sequencing input was naive CD8+ T cells sorted from blood.

The CDR3 sequence: CASTTSGSSIYEQFF. In DNA form, the CDR3 reads TGTGCCAGCACGACTAGCGGGAGTAGCATCTATGAGCAGTTCTTC. The V gene is TRBV2, the J gene TRBJ2-1; the match to TRBD2 covers 12 bases. This CDR3 comprises 15 residues. Germline V gene sequence: CDR1 SNHLY, CDR2 FYNNEI. J lost 8 bases, V lost 7 bases, and 9 bases had no gene match.